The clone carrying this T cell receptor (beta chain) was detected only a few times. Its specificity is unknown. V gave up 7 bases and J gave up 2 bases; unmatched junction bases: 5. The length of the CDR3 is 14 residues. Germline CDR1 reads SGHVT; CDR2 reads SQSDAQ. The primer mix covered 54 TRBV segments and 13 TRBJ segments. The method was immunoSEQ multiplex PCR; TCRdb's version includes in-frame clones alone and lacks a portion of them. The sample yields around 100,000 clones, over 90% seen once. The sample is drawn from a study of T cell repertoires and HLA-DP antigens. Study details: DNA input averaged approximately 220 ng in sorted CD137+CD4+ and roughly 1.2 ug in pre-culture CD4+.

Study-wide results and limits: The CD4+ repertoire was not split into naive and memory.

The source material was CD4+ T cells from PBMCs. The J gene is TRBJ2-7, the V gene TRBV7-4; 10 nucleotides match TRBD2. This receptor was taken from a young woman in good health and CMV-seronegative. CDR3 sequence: CASKQREGPYEQYF. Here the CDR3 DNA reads TGTGCCAGCAAACAGCGGGAGGGCCCCTACGAGCAGTACTTC.